This TCR beta chain was identified in a study of blood T cells in healthy people across ages. General study results and limits: Long-lived and aged donors differed, with more naive CD4+ cells and higher diversity in the long-lived. A roughly linear fall in TCR beta diversity per million T cells was seen with increasing age.

Healthy individuals of Caucasian origin from Russia, aged roughly 6 to 90, served as donors. Using a J-beta primer mix together with a sample-barcoded 5' primer, a second PCR was run for about 7 to 12 cycles. TCRdb redid the calling of the 5' RACE reads with MiXCR, one entry per CDR3 protein. The table records about 1.4 million distinct CDR3 sequences, approximately 59% of them present only once. Turning to this clonotype: Antigen specificity is unknown. At one of its ends the junction is not consistent with the germline gene, which may arise from a read error.

The source is a man aged 18-30 years in good health. The sample was blood.

CDR3 DNA sequence: TGCGGCGTTGAAGATCTCTCTTACTATGGCTACACCTTC. As protein: CGVEDLSYYGYTF. The chain recombines TRBV29-1 with TRBJ1-2, with unresolved D. CDR1 SQVTM and CDR2 ANQGSEA come from the germline V gene. The CDR3 is 13 residues long.